This passage covers 27 T cell receptor beta chains from one sample sequenced in a study of blood T cell repertoires in COVID-19. Only in-frame clones appear in the TCRdb table, and some are missing; sequencing was by immunoSEQ multiplex PCR. This sample has over 400,000 clones, with roughly nine tenths found just once. Sequenced: PBMCs or T cells enriched from blood (not recorded which). All receptors derive from a woman aged 55-70 years who had recovered from COVID-19.

V is TRBV6-5 and J is TRBJ1-1, with D maybe TRBD1 (6 bases). CDR1 and CDR2 (germline): MNHEY, SVGAGI. CDR3 length: 14 residues. Trimming pared 7 bases from V and 0 bases from J, leaving 12 bases between. The CDR3 bases are TGTGCCAGCACCCGGAGGACAGTGAACACTGAAGCTTTCTTT. The encoded protein is CASTRRTVNTEAFF.

The chain couples TRBV9 to TRBJ1-2; D not resolved. The V end lost 0 bases, the J end lost 3 bases, and 9 bases lay between the germline ends. The CDR3 runs 14 residues. From germline, CDR1 is SGDLS and CDR2 YYNGEE. CDR3 sequence (DNA): TGTGCCAGCAGCGTAGCGCGGGGAGACTATGGCTACACCTTC. Translated, it gives CASSVARGDYGYTF.

The chain has TRBV18 and TRBJ1-3, with D maybe TRBD1 (6 bases). V shed 2 bases and J shed 6 bases, with 8 bases lying between them. This CDR3 is 13 amino acids long. Looked up from germline, CDR1 is KGHSH and CDR2 is LQKENI. CDR3 loop: CASSPGQKNTIYF. CDR3 sequence (DNA): TGTGCCAGCTCACCAGGACAGAAAAACACCATATATTTT.

The chain recombines TRBV5-4 with TRBJ2-5, with D perhaps TRBD1 (7 bases). V lost 4 bases and J lost 4, with 17 bases in between. The length of the CDR3 is 15 residues. CDR1 is SGHNT and CDR2 is YYREEE in the germline V gene (reference sequence). Here the CDR3 reads CASSRYRQGGETQYF. The CDR3 coding sequence is TGTGCCAGCAGCCGATACCGACAGGGAGGAGAGACCCAGTACTTC. Complete variable domain (other parts from reference TRBV5-4 and TRBJ2-5): ETGVTQSPTHLIKTRGQQVTLRCSSQSGHNTVSWYQQALGQGPQFIFQYYREEENGRGNFPPRFSGLQFPNYSSELNVNALELDDSALYLCASSRYRQGGETQYFGPGTRLLVL.

The CDR3 region is CASSLDGNSNQPQHF. The CDR3 nucleotides are TGTGCCAGCAGCCTCGACGGGAATAGCAATCAGCCCCAGCATTTT. V and J are TRBV3-1 (or the pseudogene TRBV3-2) and TRBJ1-5; D is undetermined. V shed 4 bases and J shed 0 bases, with 10 bases lying between them. Germline CDR1 reads LGHDT; CDR2 reads YNNKEL (reference sequence). This CDR3 is built from 15 residues.

CDR3 sequence (DNA): TGTGCCAGCAACCCGGGACAGTCAAGATATCAGCCCCAGCATTTT. This translates into CASNPGQSRYQPQHF. This rearrangement joins TRBV6-6 to TRBJ1-5, with 7 bases fitting TRBD1. With 7 bases clipped from V and 5 bases from J, the junction kept 11 bases outside the gene matches. The length of the CDR3 is 15 residues. Germline CDR1 MNHNY, CDR2 SVGAGI (reference sequence).

This chain connects TRBV13 to TRBJ2-7; TRBD2 matches at 13 bases. The CDR3 spans 16 residues. The V and J ends lost 4 bases and 3 bases, in that order; junction bases with no gene match: 6. CDR1 and CDR2 from the germline V gene are PRHDT and FYEKMQ (reference sequence). The CDR3, as DNA: TGTGCCAGCAGCTCCCGGACTAGCGGGGGAGTCTACGAGCAGTACGTC. Its protein product is CASSSRTSGGVYEQYV.

This chain links TRBV2 with TRBJ1-5; D possibly corresponds to TRBD1 (5 bases). V lost 8 bases to trimming and J lost 1 base, with 12 bases between them. Germline CDR1 and CDR2: SNHLY and FYNNEI. The CDR3 consists of 14 residues. The CDR3 nucleotides are TGTGCCAGCGGTATGGGGGGGAGCAATCAGCCCCAGCATTTT. This encodes CASGMGGSNQPQHF.

This chain links TRBV11-3 with TRBJ1-4, with 10 bases lining up with TRBD1. This CDR3 comprises 14 residues. The germline gives CDR1 SGHNT, CDR2 YENEEA. J gave up 8 bases and V 5 bases, and 5 bases lay outside the gene matches. The CDR3 nucleotides are TGTGCCAGCAGCCGAGGGACAGGGGTCGAAAAACTGTTTTTT. It encodes CASSRGTGVEKLFF.

The V call is TRBV2, the J call TRBJ1-1, with unresolved D. The CDR3 totals 13 residues. V was pared by 6 bases and J by 2 bases, with 10 bases between. Germline loops: CDR1 SNHLY, CDR2 FYNNEI. The CDR3 nucleotides read TGTGCCAGCAGCATCAGGATAAACACTGAAGCTTTCTTT. Protein: CASSIRINTEAFF.

This chain links TRBV4-1 with TRBJ1-5; D is ambiguous. This CDR3 is 13 amino acids long. Germline CDR1 reads MGHRA; CDR2 reads YSYEKL. V lost 1 base to trimming and J lost 6 bases, with 7 bases between them. The CDR3: CASSQAPGQPQHF. CDR3 DNA sequence: TGCGCCAGCAGCCAAGCTCCGGGTCAGCCCCAGCATTTT.

The gene calls are TRBV5-1 and TRBJ1-1, with TRBD1 matching 8 bases. The CDR3 has 18 residues. Germline V gene lookup returns CDR1 SGHRS and CDR2 YFSETQ. V lost 1 base and J lost 4; bases outside the gene matches: 15. The CDR3 region has the DNA TGCGCCAGCAGCTTGCTGGGCAGGGGGCAAACCTACCCCACTGAAGCTTTCTTT. It encodes CASSLLGRGQTYPTEAFF.

This chain uses TRBV11-2 with TRBJ1-3; no definite D call. The germline V gene has CDR1 SGHAT and CDR2 FQNNGV. The CDR3 totals 12 residues. V shed 3 bases and J shed 4 bases, with 4 bases lying between them. The CDR3 coding sequence is TGTGCCAGCAGCTTGCAGGGAAACACCATATATTTT. It yields the protein CASSLQGNTIYF.

This chain connects TRBV15 to TRBJ1-6, with D tentatively TRBD1 (5 bases). The CDR3 loop spans 15 amino acids. Germline values: CDR1 LNHNV, CDR2 YYDKDF (reference sequence). V was trimmed by 3 bases and J by 6 bases, leaving 12 bases between them. This CDR3 is CATSRTEGANSPLHF. The CDR3 region has the DNA TGTGCCACCAGCAGGACGGAAGGGGCTAATTCACCCCTCCACTTT. Full variable domain (outside the CDR3, taken from reference TRBV15 and TRBJ1-6): DAMVIQNPRYQVTQFGKPVTLSCSQTLNHNVMYWYQQKSSQAPKLLFHYYDKDFNNEADTPDNFQSRRPNTSFCFLDIRSPGLGDTAMYLCATSRTEGANSPLHFGNGTRLTVT.

The sample holds one count of this clone. The genes are TRBV7-2 and TRBJ2-5; a weak D match, TRBD2 (7 bases). Germline V gene lookup returns CDR1 SGHTA and CDR2 FQGNSA. The ends were cut back, 4 bases at V and 5 bases at J, with 14 bases in the middle. This CDR3 comprises 14 residues. CDR3 bases: TGTGCCAGCAGCTCCCCGGGGGGCCGGGAGACCCAGTACTTC. Protein product: CASSSPGGRETQYF.

The chain carries TRBV13 and TRBJ2-1; 16 nucleotides align to TRBD2. This CDR3 is built from 19 residues. With V trimmed by 5 bases and J by 4 bases, 11 bases remained unmatched. From germline, CDR1 is PRHDT and CDR2 FYEKMQ (reference sequence). In nucleotides, the CDR3 is TGTGCCAGCAGCCCAGGGACTAGCGGGGGGGCCGGTGGTTACAATGAGCAGTTCTTC. Its protein is CASSPGTSGGAGGYNEQFF.

This chain connects TRBV25-1 to TRBJ2-1, with TRBD1 as a possible D gene (8 bases). Germline CDR1 is MGHDK and CDR2 is SYGVNS. The CDR3 has 15 residues. V was shortened by 6 bases and J by 3 bases, with 15 bases between the two germline ends. This chain's CDR3 is CASSWEGQVYNEQFF. As DNA, the CDR3 is TGTGCCAGCAGCTGGGAGGGACAGGTCTACAATGAGCAGTTCTTC.

This clone was picked up a small number of times. The chain couples TRBV12-3 or TRBV12-4 to TRBJ1-2; perhaps TRBD1 as D (6 bases). V lost 5 bases, J lost 4 bases, and 11 bases lay in between. The CDR3 is made up of 13 amino acids. CDR3 region: CASSPQGFYGYTF. CDR3 coding DNA: TGTGCCAGCAGTCCTCAGGGGTTCTATGGCTACACCTTC.

The chain links TRBV3-1 (or the pseudogene TRBV3-2) to TRBJ2-2, with D hard to call. Deletions cut 2 bases from V and 6 bases from J, with 7 bases between. Germline V gene data show CDR1 as LGHDT and CDR2 as YNNKEL (reference sequence). CDR3 length: 13 amino acids. CDR3 bases: TGTGCCAGCAGCCAACGGTCGGCCGGGGAGCTGTTTTTT. Encoded protein: CASSQRSAGELFF.

The DNA of the CDR3 is TGTGCCACCAGGAAGAGCGGGGAGAGCACAGATACGCAGTATTTT. Its protein product is CATRKSGESTDTQYF. The chain uses TRBV24-1 and TRBJ2-3, with 7 positions matching TRBD2. Germline V gene data show CDR1 as KGHDR and CDR2 as SFDVKD. The CDR3 totals 15 residues. V lost 7 bases, J lost 0 bases, and 6 bases stayed unmatched.

This chain connects TRBV24-1 to TRBJ1-2; 9 bases are a match to TRBD1. In germline, CDR1 is KGHDR, CDR2 SFDVKD. J gave up 3 bases and V 7 bases, and 5 bases lay outside the gene matches. This CDR3 spans 14 amino acids. The CDR3 protein is CATRPTGGDYGYTF. CDR3 in DNA: TGTGCCACCAGGCCGACAGGGGGTGACTATGGCTACACCTTC.

The sample holds one count of this clone. This rearrangement joins TRBV2 to TRBJ2-2; 10 bases agree with TRBD1. The V gene's germline CDR1 is SNHLY and CDR2 FYNNEI. Trimming at V came to 4 bases and at J to 5 bases, leaving 7 bases not matched to a gene. The CDR3 consists of 16 residues. For the CDR3, the DNA is TGTGCCAGCAGTGCGCAGGACAGGGGGGTGACCGGGGAGCTGTTTTTT. Translation gives CASSAQDRGVTGELFF.

V usage is TRBV10-1 and J usage is TRBJ2-1, with D tentatively TRBD1 (6 bases). The germline gives CDR1 WNHNN, CDR2 SYGVQD (reference sequence). There are 12 residues in the CDR3. The V end was cut by 2 bases, the J end by 9 bases, with 8 bases between. DNA for the CDR3: TGCGCCAGCAGTGAGCAGGGGATTGAGCAGTTCTTC. It translates to CASSEQGIEQFF.

The gene calls are TRBV27 and TRBJ2-1, with 8 bases identical to TRBD2. The CDR3 totals 20 residues. Trimming took 2 bases from V and 3 from J; bases not matched to a gene: 18. The V gene's germline CDR1 is MNHEY and CDR2 SMNVEV (reference sequence). The CDR3 nucleotides are TGTGCCAGCAGTTTAAGGATGGGGGTGGCGGGGGGCATCCGCTACAATGAGCAGTTCTTC. Encoded protein: CASSLRMGVAGGIRYNEQFF.

The V gene is TRBV6-5, the J gene TRBJ2-1; 10 bases align to TRBD2. With 6 bases clipped from V and 6 bases from J, the junction kept 5 bases outside the gene matches. The CDR3 is made up of 14 amino acids. The V gene's germline CDR1 is MNHEY and CDR2 SVGAGI. The CDR3 coding sequence is TGTGCCAGCAGGATAACTAGCGGGGTCAATGAGCAGTTCTTC. Translated: CASRITSGVNEQFF.

This rearrangement joins TRBV3-1 (or the pseudogene TRBV3-2) to TRBJ2-7, with a tentative D call TRBD2 (6 bases). The CDR3 covers 17 residues. CDR1 LGHDT and CDR2 YNNKEL come from the germline V gene (reference sequence). The V end lost 5 bases, the J end lost 7 bases, and 27 bases lay between the germline ends. CDR3: CASSYNGLLGGLPEQYF. DNA for the CDR3: TGTGCCAGCAGCTACAATGGACTACTCGGGGGATTACCGGAGCAGTACTTC.

The chain couples TRBV27 to TRBJ1-6; tentative D call: TRBD1 (6 bases). Trimming removed 5 bases at V and 10 bases at J, with 18 bases between. Germline loops: CDR1 MNHEY, CDR2 SMNVEV (reference sequence). The CDR3 is made up of 15 amino acids. This chain's CDR3 is CASSPRTETRSPLHF. The CDR3 region has the DNA TGTGCCAGCAGTCCCCGGACAGAGACAAGGTCACCCCTCCACTTT.